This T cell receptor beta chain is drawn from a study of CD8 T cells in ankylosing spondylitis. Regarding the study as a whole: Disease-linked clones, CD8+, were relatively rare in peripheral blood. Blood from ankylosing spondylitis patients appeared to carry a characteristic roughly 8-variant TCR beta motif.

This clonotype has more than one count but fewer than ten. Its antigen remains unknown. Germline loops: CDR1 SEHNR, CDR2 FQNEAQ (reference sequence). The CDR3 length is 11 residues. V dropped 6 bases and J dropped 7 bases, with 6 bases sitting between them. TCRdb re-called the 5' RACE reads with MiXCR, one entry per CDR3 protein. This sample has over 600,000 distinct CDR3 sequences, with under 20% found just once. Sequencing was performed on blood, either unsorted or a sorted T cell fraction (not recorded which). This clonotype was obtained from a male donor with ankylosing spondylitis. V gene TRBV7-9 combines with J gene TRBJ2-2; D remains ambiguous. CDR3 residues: CASRSGGELFF. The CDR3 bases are TGTGCCAGCAGATCGGGCGGGGAGCTGTTTTTT.